This T cell receptor (beta chain) was profiled in a study of blood T cell repertoires in COVID-19. Whole-study context: Sites in the United States, Italy and Spain provided acute and convalescent COVID-19 samples. PBMCs, B-cell-depleted T cells, or T cells provided the cDNA or gDNA that made up the material.

V shed 5 bases, J shed 4 bases, and the junction held 9 bases outside the gene matches. This CDR3 has 15 residues. Germline loops: CDR1 MDHEN, CDR2 SYDVKM. How the authors handled the data: For nucleated cells, counts were estimated from reference gene primer amplification. Clones were sequenced by immunoSEQ multiplex PCR, and TCRdb holds only the in-frame ones, with some missing. V, J and clone size are taken as reported in that table, and D and trimming were inferred from the DNA itself. The table shows about 82,000 clones, with about 80% occurring only once. Specimen: peripheral blood. The receptor was isolated from a woman between 40 and 55 years old with active or convalescent COVID-19. The genes are TRBV28 and TRBJ1-1; 8 nucleotides align to TRBD1. The CDR3 DNA follows: TGTGCCAGCAGTCCCGCCGACAGGGGTGGCACTGAAGCTTTCTTT. Encoded protein: CASSPADRGGTEAFF.